This entry concerns a single T cell receptor (beta chain). This clone's antigen is unknown. The sample holds no much larger clone one base away, and base qualities are not on file. Synthetic TCR analog templates were spiked into each PCR so that absolute template abundance could be estimated from read counts. The immunoSEQ assay used bias-controlled V and J gene primers to amplify TCRbeta CDR3 regions from genomic DNA. Sequencing of rearranged TCRbeta segments was performed at approximately 20X coverage. The paper's data handling went like this. Clustering was used to correct sequencing errors, and CDR3s were annotated against IMGT so that V, D and J genes could be assigned. Downstream analyses used only productive TCRbeta rearrangements, leaving out any out-of-frame or stop-codon sequences. Clonality was calculated as one minus the Shannon entropy normalized by the log of the number of unique productive sequences. Clones differing between time points or between blood and tumor were identified by Fisher's exact test with Benjamini-Hochberg correction at adjusted p below 0.01. TCRdb provides this immuneACCESS table in a form limited to in-frame rearrangements. Some clones are lacking; in checked studies, under half of them reflect an unresolved V gene, and why the rest are absent is not known. The V and J calls and clone size are taken from that table; D and trimming were inferred from the DNA. The table for this sample lists approximately 70,000 clones; 84% of them were counted only once. The ten biggest clones cover over 8.5% of the sample.

The record originates from a study of PD-L1 blockade in urothelial cancer listed by TCRdb under 2017. Regarding the study in general: All patients started therapy at some point between 2014 and 2016 and received atezolizumab 1,200 mg intravenously every 3 weeks. Durable clinical benefit was defined as a progression-free survival longer than 6 months, and TCR features were additionally tested against progression-free survival and overall survival. Pretreatment tumor samples, along with matched peripheral blood serially collected before and after atezolizumab treatment, were subjected to TCR sequencing. Somatic, immune and clinical correlates of response to PD-L1 blockade with atezolizumab in urothelial cancer were the focus of an exploratory multi-omic analysis. Durable clinical benefit was achieved by nine patients but not by the remaining 20. Twenty-five of 29 patients were identified as males with urothelial cancer of bladder origin, and a prior smoking history was reported by 18 of 29 patients. In the same patients who had TCR sequencing, pretreatment tumors also underwent whole exome sequencing and RNA sequencing. Under 30 patients had pretreatment blood TCR-seq, some 24 had at least one posttreatment blood collection, and some 24 had tumor TCR-seq. A median of roughly 140,000 T cells and 80,000 to 95,000 unique TCRs was obtained from blood samples, and a median clonality of roughly 0.08 was observed. An ECOG performance status of 0 or 1 was recorded for the patients, and 0 to 3 prior chemotherapy regimens had been received by the patients. Blood samples were analyzed at two time points: 3 weeks after treatment start (second dose) and 6 weeks after treatment start. General study outcomes and caveats: Small sample size (n ≈ 29) and many exploratory analyses mean the results are intended to be hypothesis-generating. A pretreatment peripheral blood TCR clonality below the median was linked to improved progression-free and overall survival. Patients with durable benefit showed greater expansion of tumor-associated TCR clones in peripheral blood 3 weeks after starting treatment (n ≈ 21, p = 0.022).

The germline V gene sets CDR1 to ENHRY and CDR2 to SYGVKD. Trimming takes 2 bases from V and 5 bases from J, and the germline ends sit 10 bases apart. The CDR3, cysteine through phenylalanine, is 13 amino acids long. The DNA shown is the 39-base CDR3, in frame from base 1. This sample's time point label indicates: pretreatment peripheral blood. The cohort included some 30 patients with locally advanced or metastatic urothelial carcinoma who were treated at Memorial Sloan Kettering on a trial protocol. Peripheral blood mononuclear cells were collected pretreatment and during treatment, with between 1 and 8 total time points obtained per patient. The Qiagen DNeasy Blood extraction kit was used to purify genomic DNA from total PBMCs and from tumor samples. PBMCs were collected pretreatment and during treatment and were isolated and stored as previously described.

The chain links TRBV10-3 with TRBJ2-7, with the D gene call left open. This sequence was found in a woman in her sixties or seventies with urothelial cancer. Sample: PBMCs, taken around atezolizumab (anti-PD-L1) treatment. The CDR3 sequence is CAISEVTKDEQYF. The bases read TGTGCCATCAGTGAGGTAACTAAAGACGAGCAGTACTTC.